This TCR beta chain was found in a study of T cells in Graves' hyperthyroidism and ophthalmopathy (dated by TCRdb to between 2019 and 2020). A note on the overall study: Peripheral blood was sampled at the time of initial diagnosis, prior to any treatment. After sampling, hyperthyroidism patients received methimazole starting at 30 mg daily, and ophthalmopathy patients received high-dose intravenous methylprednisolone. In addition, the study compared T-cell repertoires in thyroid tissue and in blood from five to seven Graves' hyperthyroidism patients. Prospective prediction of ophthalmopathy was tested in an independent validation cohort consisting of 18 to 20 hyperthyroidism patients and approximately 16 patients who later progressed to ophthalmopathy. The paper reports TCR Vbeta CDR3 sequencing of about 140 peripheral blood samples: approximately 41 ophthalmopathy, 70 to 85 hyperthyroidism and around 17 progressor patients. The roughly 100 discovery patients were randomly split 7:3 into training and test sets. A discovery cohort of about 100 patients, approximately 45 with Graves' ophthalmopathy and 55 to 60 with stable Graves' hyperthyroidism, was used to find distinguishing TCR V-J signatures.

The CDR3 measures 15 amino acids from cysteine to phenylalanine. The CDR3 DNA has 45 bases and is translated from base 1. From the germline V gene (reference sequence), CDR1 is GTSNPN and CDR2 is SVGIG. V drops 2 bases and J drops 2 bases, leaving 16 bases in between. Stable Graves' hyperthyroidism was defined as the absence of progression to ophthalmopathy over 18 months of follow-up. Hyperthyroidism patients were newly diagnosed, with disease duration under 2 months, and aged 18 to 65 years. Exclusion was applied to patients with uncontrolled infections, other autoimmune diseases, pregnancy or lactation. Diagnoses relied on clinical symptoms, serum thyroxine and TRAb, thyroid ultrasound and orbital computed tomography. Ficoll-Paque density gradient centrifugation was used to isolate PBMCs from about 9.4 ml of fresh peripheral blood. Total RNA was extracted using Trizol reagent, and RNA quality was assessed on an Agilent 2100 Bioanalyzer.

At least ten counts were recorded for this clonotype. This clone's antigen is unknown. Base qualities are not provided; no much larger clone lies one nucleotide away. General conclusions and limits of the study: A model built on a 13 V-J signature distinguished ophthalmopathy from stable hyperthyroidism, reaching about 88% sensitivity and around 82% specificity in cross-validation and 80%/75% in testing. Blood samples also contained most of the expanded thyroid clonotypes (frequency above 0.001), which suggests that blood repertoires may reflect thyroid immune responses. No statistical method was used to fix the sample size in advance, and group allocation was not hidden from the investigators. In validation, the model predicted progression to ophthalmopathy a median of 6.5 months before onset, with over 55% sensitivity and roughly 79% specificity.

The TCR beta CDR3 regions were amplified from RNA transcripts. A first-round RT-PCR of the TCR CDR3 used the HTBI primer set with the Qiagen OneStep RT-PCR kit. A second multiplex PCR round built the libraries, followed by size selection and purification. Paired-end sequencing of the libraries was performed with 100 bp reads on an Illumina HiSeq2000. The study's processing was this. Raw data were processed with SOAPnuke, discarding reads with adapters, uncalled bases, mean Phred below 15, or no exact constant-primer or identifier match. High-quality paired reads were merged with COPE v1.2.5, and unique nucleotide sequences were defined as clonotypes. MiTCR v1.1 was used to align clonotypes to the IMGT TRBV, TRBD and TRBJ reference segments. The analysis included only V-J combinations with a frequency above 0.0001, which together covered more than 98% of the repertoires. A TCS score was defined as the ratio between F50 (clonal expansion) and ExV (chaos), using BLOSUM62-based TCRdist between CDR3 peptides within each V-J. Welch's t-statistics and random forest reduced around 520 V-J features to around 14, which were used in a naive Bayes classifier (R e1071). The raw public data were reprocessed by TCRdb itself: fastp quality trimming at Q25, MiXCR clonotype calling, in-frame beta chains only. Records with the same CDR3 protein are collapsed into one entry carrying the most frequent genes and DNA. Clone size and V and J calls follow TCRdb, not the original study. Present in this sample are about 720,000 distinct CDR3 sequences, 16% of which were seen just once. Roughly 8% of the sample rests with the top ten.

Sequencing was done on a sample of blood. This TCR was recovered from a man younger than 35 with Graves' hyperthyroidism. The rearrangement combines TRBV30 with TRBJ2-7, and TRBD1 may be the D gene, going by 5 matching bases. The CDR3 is CAWSWAGSNPYEQYF. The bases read TGTGCCTGGAGTTGGGCAGGGTCAAATCCCTACGAGCAGTACTTC.